The clone carrying this T cell receptor (beta chain) was counted ten times or more. In the library, each TCR cDNA molecule bore its own unique molecular identifier. MiXCR, applied by TCRdb to the 5' RACE reads, yields one record per CDR3 protein. This sample yields about 15,000 distinct CDR3 sequences, of which about 7.9% are seen a single time; 25% to 40% belongs to the top ten. The data were taken from a study of spatial heterogeneity in lung cancer. Study background: Raw reads showed each unique TCR and UMI combination turning up more than ten times on average.

Time point described: sample taken at primary tumor resection. From tumor, nontumor lung or frozen PBMC, whole RNA was taken unsorted for sequencing. The donor group consisted of approximately 77 patients who had untreated, early-stage non-small cell lung cancer. The sequence derives from a female donor with early-stage non-small cell lung cancer. Sequenced here: PBMCs, sampled at surgery.

The CDR3 nucleotides are TGTGCCAGCAGCCAAGATCTGAGAGCGCCCGGGGAGCTGTTTTTT. Amino acid sequence: CASSQDLRAPGELFF. This chain uses TRBV3-1 with TRBJ2-2; D is uncertain. The CDR3 extends over 15 amino acids. The V gene lost 0 bases and the J gene lost 6 bases, with 11 bases spanning the gap. The germline V gene has CDR1 LGHDT and CDR2 YNNKEL (reference sequence).